This TCR beta chain appears in the sequencing data of a study of molecular identifiers for immune sequencing clone quantification. Study findings and constraints: Clones carrying above 20 RNA copies accounted for over 99% of effector molecules, under 1% in naive cells. Clone sizes could be underestimated for highly expanded clones when identical TCR molecules share a barcode. Jurkat TCR RNA spiked in from one cell (amid some 1 million naive cells) was reportedly detectable.

V was cut by 6 bases and J by 2 bases, with 17 bases left in between. The germline gives CDR1 SNHLY, CDR2 FYNNEI. The CDR3 length is 16 residues. This clonotype was detected only a few times. Its antigen is currently unknown. TCRdb recomputed calls from the PCR reads with MiXCR, one row per CDR3 protein. Of roughly 320,000 distinct CDR3 sequences in the sample, roughly a quarter were seen once. This rearrangement joins TRBV2 to TRBJ1-3; a weak D match, TRBD1 (6 bases). Sample: naive CD8+ T cells from blood, with Jurkat cell RNA spiked in. Subset in this sample: FACS-sorted CD8+CD4-CCR7+CD45RA+ naive T cells. The sequence came from a human donor in good health. Some libraries in this study had Jurkat cell RNA spiked in. CDR3 protein: CASRHDRLSTGNTIYF. As DNA, the CDR3 is TGTGCCAGCAGACACGACAGGCTGTCTACTGGAAACACCATATATTTT.